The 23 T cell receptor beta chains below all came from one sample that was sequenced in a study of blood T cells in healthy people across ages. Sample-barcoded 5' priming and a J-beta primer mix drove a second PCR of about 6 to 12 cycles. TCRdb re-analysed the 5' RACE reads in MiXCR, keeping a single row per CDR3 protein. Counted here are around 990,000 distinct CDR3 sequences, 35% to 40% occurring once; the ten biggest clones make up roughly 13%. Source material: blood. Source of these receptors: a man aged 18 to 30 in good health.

Written as DNA, the CDR3 is TGTGCCAGCAGCTTAAATCAGGGGCACACCGGGGAGCTGTTTTTT. This codes for CASSLNQGHTGELFF. The chain joins TRBV7-6 to TRBJ2-2; tentative D call: TRBD1 (6 bases). Germline V gene sequence: CDR1 SGHVS, CDR2 FNYEAQ. The V end lost 2 bases, the J end lost 3 bases, and 10 bases lay between the germline ends. The CDR3 sequence is 15 residues long.

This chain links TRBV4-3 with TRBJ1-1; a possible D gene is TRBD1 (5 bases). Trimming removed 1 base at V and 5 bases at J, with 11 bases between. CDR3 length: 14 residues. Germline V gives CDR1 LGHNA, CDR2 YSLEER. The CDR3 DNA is TGCGCCAGCAGCCAAGGAAGGGGAAGTACTGAAGCTTTCTTT. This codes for CASSQGRGSTEAFF.

CDR3 bases: TGCAGTGCGAAGGGGGGCGGGGATGGCACTGAAGCTTTCTTT. It specifies CSAKGGGDGTEAFF. The chain combines TRBV20-1 with TRBJ1-1, with D perhaps matching TRBD1 (6 bases). This CDR3 comprises 14 residues. V was pared by 6 bases and J by 4 bases, with 18 bases between. CDR1 DFQATT and CDR2 SNEGSKA come from the germline V gene (reference sequence).

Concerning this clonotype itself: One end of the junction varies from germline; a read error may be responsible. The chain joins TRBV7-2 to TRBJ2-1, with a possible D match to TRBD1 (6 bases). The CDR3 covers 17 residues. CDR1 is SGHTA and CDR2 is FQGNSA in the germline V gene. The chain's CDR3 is CASSSTPYRASYNEQIF. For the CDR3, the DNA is TGTGCCAGCAGTTCGACTCCATACAGGGCCTCCTACAATGAGCAGATCTTC.

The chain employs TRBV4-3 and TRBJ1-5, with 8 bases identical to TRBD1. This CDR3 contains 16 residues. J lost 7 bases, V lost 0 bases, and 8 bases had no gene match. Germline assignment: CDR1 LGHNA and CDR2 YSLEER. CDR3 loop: CASSQELDREWQPQHF. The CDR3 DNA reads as TGCGCCAGCAGCCAAGAATTGGACAGGGAGTGGCAGCCCCAGCATTTT.

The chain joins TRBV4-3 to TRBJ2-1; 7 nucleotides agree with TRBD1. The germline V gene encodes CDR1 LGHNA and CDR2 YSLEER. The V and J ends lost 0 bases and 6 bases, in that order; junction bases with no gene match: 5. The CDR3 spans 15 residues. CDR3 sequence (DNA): TGCGCCAGCAGCCAAGAGCACAGGGGCCCCAATGAGCAGTTCTTC. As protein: CASSQEHRGPNEQFF.

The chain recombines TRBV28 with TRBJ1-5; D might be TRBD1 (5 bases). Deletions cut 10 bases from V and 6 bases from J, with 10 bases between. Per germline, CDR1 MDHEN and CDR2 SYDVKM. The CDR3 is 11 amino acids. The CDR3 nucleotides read TGTGCCACCCAGGGTTCTCAGCCCCAGCATTTT. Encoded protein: CATQGSQPQHF.

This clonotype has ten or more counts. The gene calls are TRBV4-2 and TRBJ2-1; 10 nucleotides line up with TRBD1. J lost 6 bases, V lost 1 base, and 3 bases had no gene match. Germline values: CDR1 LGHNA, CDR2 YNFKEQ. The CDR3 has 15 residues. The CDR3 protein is CASSQARQGANEQFF. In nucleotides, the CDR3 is TGTGCCAGCAGCCAAGCAAGACAGGGGGCCAATGAGCAGTTCTTC.

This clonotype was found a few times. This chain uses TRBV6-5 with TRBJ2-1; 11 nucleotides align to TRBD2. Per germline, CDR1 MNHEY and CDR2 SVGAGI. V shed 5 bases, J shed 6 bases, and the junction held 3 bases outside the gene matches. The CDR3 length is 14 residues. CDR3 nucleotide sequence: TGTGCCAGCAGTATTAGCGGGGGGGCCAATGAGCAGTTCTTC. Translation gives CASSISGGANEQFF.

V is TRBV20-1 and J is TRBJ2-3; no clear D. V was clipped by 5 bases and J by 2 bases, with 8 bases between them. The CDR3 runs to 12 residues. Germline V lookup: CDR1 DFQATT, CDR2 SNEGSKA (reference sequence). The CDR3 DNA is TGCAGTGCTGGGCCTCTCACAGATACGCAGTATTTT. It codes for CSAGPLTDTQYF.

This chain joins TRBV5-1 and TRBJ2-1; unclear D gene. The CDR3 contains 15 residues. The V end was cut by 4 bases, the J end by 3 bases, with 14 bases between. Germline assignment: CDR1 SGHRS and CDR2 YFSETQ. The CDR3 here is CASSPEKGYYNEQFF. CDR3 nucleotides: TGCGCCAGCAGCCCCGAAAAAGGTTACTACAATGAGCAGTTCTTC.

The chain's CDR3 is CASSLAGESYNEQFF. In nucleotides, the CDR3 is TGCGCCAGCAGCTTAGCGGGGGAATCCTACAATGAGCAGTTCTTC. The chain carries TRBV5-1 and TRBJ2-1; TRBD2 aligns across 8 bases. The CDR3 has 15 residues. CDR1 and CDR2 (germline): SGHRS, YFSETQ. Trimming removed 2 bases from V and 1 base from J; junction bases left unmatched: 2. The whole variable domain, remainder taken from reference TRBV5-1 and TRBJ2-1, is KAGVTQTPRYLIKTRGQQVTLSCSPISGHRSVSWYQQTPGQGLQFLFEYFSETQRNKGNFPGRFSGRQFSNSRSEMNVSTLELGDSALYLCASSLAGESYNEQFFGPGTRLTVL.

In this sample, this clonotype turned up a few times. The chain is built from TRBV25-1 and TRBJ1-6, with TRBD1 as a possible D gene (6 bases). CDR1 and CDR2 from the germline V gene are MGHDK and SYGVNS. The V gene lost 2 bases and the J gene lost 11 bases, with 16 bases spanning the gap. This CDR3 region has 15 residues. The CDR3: CASSETRTEKTPLHF. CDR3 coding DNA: TGTGCCAGCAGTGAAACCCGGACAGAGAAGACACCCCTCCACTTT.

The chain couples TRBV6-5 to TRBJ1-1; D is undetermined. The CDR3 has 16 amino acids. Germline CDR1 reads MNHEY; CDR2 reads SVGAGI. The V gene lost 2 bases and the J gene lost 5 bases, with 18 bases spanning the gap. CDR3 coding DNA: TGTGCCAGCAGTTACCGGGCGGACGGTTGGAAGACTGAAGCTTTCTTT. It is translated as CASSYRADGWKTEAFF.

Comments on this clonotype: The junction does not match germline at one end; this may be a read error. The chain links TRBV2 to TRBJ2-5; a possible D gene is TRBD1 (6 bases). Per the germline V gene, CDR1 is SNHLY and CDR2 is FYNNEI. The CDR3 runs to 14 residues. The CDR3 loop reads CVSTLTRGQETQYF. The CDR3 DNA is TGTGTCAGCACCCTCACAAGGGGGCAAGAGACCCAGTACTTC.

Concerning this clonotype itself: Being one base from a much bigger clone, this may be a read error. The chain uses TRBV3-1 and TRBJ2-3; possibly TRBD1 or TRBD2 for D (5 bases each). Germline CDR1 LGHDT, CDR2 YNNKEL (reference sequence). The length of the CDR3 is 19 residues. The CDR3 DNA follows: TGTGCCAGCAGCCGGGGATCGTTACAGGCGAAGTCTAGCACAGATACGCGGTATTTT. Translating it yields CASSRGSLQAKSSTDTRYF.

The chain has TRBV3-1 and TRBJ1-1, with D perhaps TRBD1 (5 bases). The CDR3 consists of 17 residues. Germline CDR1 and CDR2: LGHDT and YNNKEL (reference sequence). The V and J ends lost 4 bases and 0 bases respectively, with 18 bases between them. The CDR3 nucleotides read TGTGCCAGCAGCCCTCACCCCTCAGGGATAGTGAACACTGAAGCTTTCTTT. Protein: CASSPHPSGIVNTEAFF. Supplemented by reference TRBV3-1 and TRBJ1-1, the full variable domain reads DTAVSQTPKYLVTQMGNDKSIKCEQNLGHDTMYWYKQDSKKFLKIMFSYNNKELIINETVPNRFSPKSPDKAHLNLHINSLELGDSAVYFCASSPHPSGIVNTEAFFGQGTRLTVV.

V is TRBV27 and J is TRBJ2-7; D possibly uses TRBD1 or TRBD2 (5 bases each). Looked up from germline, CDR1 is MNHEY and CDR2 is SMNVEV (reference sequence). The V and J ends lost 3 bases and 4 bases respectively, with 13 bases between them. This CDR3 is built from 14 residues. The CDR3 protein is CASSFSGRQYEQYF. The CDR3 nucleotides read TGTGCCAGCAGTTTTTCGGGACGGCAATACGAGCAGTACTTC.

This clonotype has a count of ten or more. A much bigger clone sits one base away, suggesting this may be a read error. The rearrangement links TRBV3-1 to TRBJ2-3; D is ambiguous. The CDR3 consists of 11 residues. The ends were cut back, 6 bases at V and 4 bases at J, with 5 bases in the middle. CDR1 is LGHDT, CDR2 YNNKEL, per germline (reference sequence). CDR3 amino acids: CASSRSDTQYF. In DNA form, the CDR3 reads TGTGCCAGCAGTCGCTCAGATACGCAGTATTTT.

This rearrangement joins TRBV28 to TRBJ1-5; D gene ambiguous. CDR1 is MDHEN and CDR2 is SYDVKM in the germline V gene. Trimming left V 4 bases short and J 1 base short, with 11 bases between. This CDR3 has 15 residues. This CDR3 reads CASSSSATSNQPQHF. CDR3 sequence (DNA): TGTGCCAGCAGTTCGTCAGCTACGAGCAATCAGCCCCAGCATTTT.

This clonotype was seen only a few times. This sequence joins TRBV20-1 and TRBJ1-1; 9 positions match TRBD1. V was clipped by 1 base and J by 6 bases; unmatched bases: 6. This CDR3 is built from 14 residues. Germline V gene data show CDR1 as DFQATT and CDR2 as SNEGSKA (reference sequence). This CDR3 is CSARVGQGSPEAFF. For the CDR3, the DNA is TGCAGTGCTAGAGTGGGACAGGGTTCCCCTGAAGCTTTCTTT.

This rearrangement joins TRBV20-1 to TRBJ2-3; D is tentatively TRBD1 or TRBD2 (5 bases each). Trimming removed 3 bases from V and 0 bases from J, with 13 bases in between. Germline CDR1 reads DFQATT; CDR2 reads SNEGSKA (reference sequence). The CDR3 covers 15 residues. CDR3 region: CSASTRGASTDTQYF. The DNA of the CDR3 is TGCAGTGCTAGTACTCGAGGGGCTAGCACAGATACGCAGTATTTT.

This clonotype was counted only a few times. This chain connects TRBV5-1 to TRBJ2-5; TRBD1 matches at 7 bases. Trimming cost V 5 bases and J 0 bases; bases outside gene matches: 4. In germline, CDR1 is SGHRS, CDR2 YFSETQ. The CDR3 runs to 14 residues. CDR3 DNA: TGCGCCAGCAGTAGACAGGGAGACCAAGAGACCCAGTACTTC. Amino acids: CASSRQGDQETQYF.